This TCR beta chain was recorded in a study of cytomegalovirus exposure and HLA in healthy donors. Study-level points and caveats: With later analysis, a missense DCLRE1C variant became linked to TCR beta V- and J-gene trimming.

To note about this clone: Its antigen is as yet unknown.

PCR employed 60 Vbeta and 13 Jbeta primers. Here immunoSEQ multiplex PCR was the method, and the copy in TCRdb shows in-frame clones only, minus some. The sample has about 140,000 clones; 55% to 75% are singletons. The specimen sequenced was PBMCs. This receptor was identified in a middle-aged man in good health and CMV-seropositive.

The CDR3 bases are TGTGCCGGCATATCAGGGGAGTACGAGCAGTACTTC. Translation gives CAGISGEYEQYF. V and J are TRBV19 and TRBJ2-7, with D possibly being TRBD1 (6 bases). Germline CDR1 LNHDA, CDR2 SQIVND (reference sequence). There are 12 residues in the CDR3. Trimming removed 11 bases at V and 4 bases at J, with 15 bases between. The variable domain in full, completed from reference TRBV19 and TRBJ2-7, reads DGGITQSPKYLFRKEGQNVTLSCEQNLNHDAMYWYRQDPGQGLRLIYYSQIVNDFQKGDIAEGYSVSREKKESFPLTVTSAQKNPTAFYLCAGISGEYEQYFGPGTRLTVT.